The entry below describes one T cell receptor beta chain. The antigen is not known. The entry originates in a study of Graves' ophthalmopathy and Graves' hyperthyroidism. Study-wide results and caveats: Using a 13-signature model, the authors split ophthalmopathy from stable hyperthyroidism, with approximately 88% sensitivity and around 84% specificity.

In donors with ophthalmopathy, activity was moderate-to-severe, with CAS ≥3, NOSPECS ≥4 and duration under 3 months. Scientists amplified the TCR beta CDR3 regions from RNA transcripts. Second-round multiplex PCR followed a first-round RT-PCR using HTBI primers. MiXCR was run by TCRdb on the multiplex PCR reads, yielding one entry per CDR3 protein. The sample records almost 750,000 distinct CDR3 sequences, roughly two fifths being singletons. CDR3 size: 14 residues. After removal of 6 bases from V and 2 bases from J, the junction contained 3 bases not matched to a gene. Germline CDR1 is KGHDR and CDR2 is SFDVKD.

Source material: peripheral blood. This clonotype was obtained from an adult man with Graves' ophthalmopathy. The genes are TRBV24-1 and TRBJ2-3; TRBD2 agrees at 8 bases. CDR3 nucleotide sequence: TGTGCCACCAGTCAAGCGGGGGTCACAGATACGCAGTATTTT. Translation gives CATSQAGVTDTQYF.